This TCR beta chain was sequenced in a study of blood T cells in healthy people across ages. Findings of the study overall: Naive CD4+ cells and diversity were both higher in long-lived donors than in aged donors. Strongly correlated with naive T cell percentage was TCR beta diversity.

Staff drew roughly 10 milliliters of peripheral blood from each donor. A second PCR, run for about 7 to 11 cycles, used a sample-barcoded 5' primer plus a J-beta primer mix. MiXCR, run by TCRdb on the 5' RACE reads, gives a single entry per CDR3 protein. The table shows roughly 1.6 million distinct CDR3 sequences, with 30% to 35% occurring only once. To note about this clonotype: The target antigen is unknown.

Trimming pared 0 bases from V and 14 bases from J, leaving 11 bases between. Germline values: CDR1 DFQATT, CDR2 SNEGSKA (reference sequence). The CDR3 has 12 residues. Material: blood. The V gene is TRBV20-1, the J gene TRBJ1-6; D unresolved. This clonotype was sampled from a woman in her twenties or thirties in good health. CDR3 DNA: TGCAGTGCTAGAGACCGACGGTCGACCCTCCACTTT. It is translated as CSARDRRSTLHF.